Below are 5 T cell receptor beta chains sequenced from a single sample in a study of T-cell memory formation after mild COVID-19. One entry per CDR3 protein, called by TCRdb with MiXCR from the 5' RACE reads. The sample yields hundreds of thousands of distinct CDR3 sequences, around 25% seen once. The sample taken for sequencing was PBMCs or a T cell subset sorted from them (not recorded which). The receptors shown here come from an adult woman who had mild COVID-19 (a few samples of this study predate the infection). Cell type and time point are not known.

The rearrangement links TRBV20-1 to TRBJ2-1; the D is unclear. Per germline, CDR1 DFQATT and CDR2 SNEGSKA (reference sequence). The CDR3 has 13 amino acids. Trimming stripped 3 bases from V and 7 bases from J, with 13 bases between. CDR3 loop: CSASATLPNEQFF. CDR3 sequence (DNA): TGCAGTGCTAGTGCCACCCTCCCGAATGAGCAGTTCTTC.

The chain uses TRBV10-3 and TRBJ2-7; 11 nucleotides align to TRBD2. This CDR3 contains 14 residues. Germline lookup yields CDR1 ENHRY and CDR2 SYGVKD. The V and J ends lost 7 bases and 2 bases, in that order; junction bases with no gene match: 4. The CDR3 DNA is TGTGCCATCACCTCGACTAGCGGGACCTACGAGCAGTACTTC. It translates to CAITSTSGTYEQYF.

This clonotype was observed a few times. J is TRBJ2-1 and V is TRBV11-2; D is uncertain. V was pared by 0 bases and J by 0 bases, with 9 bases between. Germline CDR1 is SGHAT and CDR2 is FQNNGV. The CDR3 runs to 16 residues. CDR3 loop: CASSLEISSSYNEQFF. For the CDR3, the DNA is TGTGCCAGCAGCTTAGAGATATCTAGCTCCTACAATGAGCAGTTCTTC.

This clonotype turned up a few times. V and J are TRBV12-3 or TRBV12-4 and TRBJ2-7; D may be TRBD1 (6 bases). V gave up 5 bases and J gave up 1 base, with 15 bases separating them. CDR3 length equals 15 residues. The CDR3 bases are TGTGCCAGCAGTCCACCCGGGACACCATCCTACGAGCAGTACTTC. Translation gives CASSPPGTPSYEQYF.

The gene calls are TRBV19 and TRBJ1-5; TRBD1 might be the D (6 bases). Germline CDR1 is LNHDA and CDR2 is SQIVND (reference sequence). V dropped 4 bases and J dropped 0 bases, with 10 bases sitting between them. The CDR3 is made up of 15 amino acids. CDR3 in amino acids: CASSKWDTSNQPQHF. The CDR3 DNA reads as TGTGCCAGTAGTAAATGGGACACTAGCAATCAGCCCCAGCATTTT.